This T cell receptor beta chain is from a study of OX40 agonist ivuxolimab in advanced cancers. With respect to this clone: Its antigen is unidentified.

V lost 5 bases and J lost 5, with 10 bases in between. Germline V gene lookup returns CDR1 SEHNR and CDR2 FQNEAQ (reference sequence). This CDR3 is built from 13 residues. General study findings and limits: On average, CD8+ T cells showed a greater number of expanded clones than CD4+. Among expanded peripheral T cells, antigen specificity went undetermined.

Patients were ineligible given autoimmune disease history or systemic immunosuppression. Sequencing was performed with immunoSEQ multiplex PCR; in TCRdb, only in-frame clones are kept and a portion is missing. In the table there are fewer than 45,000 clones, nearly 90% of which are singletons. The sample was CD4+ or CD8+ T cells sorted from blood, taken in a trial of the OX40 agonist ivuxolimab. The chain links TRBV7-9 to TRBJ1-5, with a weak D call TRBD1 (5 bases). This receptor was obtained from an adult with an advanced solid tumor such as melanoma, head and neck, liver or kidney cancer. DNA for the CDR3: TGTGCCAGCAGCCCCGACAGTCATCAGCCCCAGCATTTT. Protein: CASSPDSHQPQHF.